This T cell receptor beta chain was profiled in a study of cytomegalovirus exposure and HLA in healthy donors. The wider study: An early release of data contained 75 million to 90 million unique TCRs, which came from HLA-typed donors.

CDR3 size: 17 residues. Trimming pared 5 bases from V and 0 bases from J, leaving 19 bases between. Study findings and constraints: An apparent linkage of common viral pathogens to several of the most significant clusters emerged in a later analysis. Investigators reported under 200 TCR beta chains as tied to cytomegalovirus. Previous analysis showed most TCR beta V segments were productive about 87% or about 30% of the time.

It was with 60 Vbeta and 13 Jbeta primers that the PCR ran. Data came from immunoSEQ multiplex PCR; TCRdb stores just in-frame clones and leaves some out. This sample has about 130,000 clones, with 60% to 80% found just once. With respect to this clone: Antigen: not known.

The sample comprised PBMCs. The rearrangement links TRBV23-1 to TRBJ1-1; D gene uncertain. TRBV23-1 is known as an ORF, though its function is uncertain. The receptor's source is a man aged 25 to 40 in good health and CMV-seronegative. The CDR3 nucleotides read TGCGCCAGCAGTGACTACAAACCGACACCTATGAACACTGAAGCTTTCTTT. Its protein is CASSDYKPTPMNTEAFF.